The entry below describes one T cell receptor beta chain. The data were obtained in a study of OX40 agonist ivuxolimab in advanced cancers. Here immunoSEQ multiplex PCR was the method, and the copy in TCRdb shows in-frame clones only, minus some. This table has around 72,000 clones, more than 80% appearing once. Trimming pared 5 bases from V and 5 bases from J, leaving 13 bases between. The germline V gene encodes CDR1 WNHNN and CDR2 SYGVQD (reference sequence). CDR3 length equals 13 residues. This TCR was sampled from an adult with an advanced solid tumor such as melanoma, head and neck, liver or kidney cancer. The rearrangement links TRBV10-1 to TRBJ2-7, with a tentative D call TRBD2 (5 bases). The input for sequencing was CD4+ or CD8+ T cells sorted from blood, taken in a trial of the OX40 agonist ivuxolimab. CDR3 nucleotides: TGCGCCAGCAGTAGCCTCCTGGGAGACGAGCAGTACTTC. Amino acids: CASSSLLGDEQYF.